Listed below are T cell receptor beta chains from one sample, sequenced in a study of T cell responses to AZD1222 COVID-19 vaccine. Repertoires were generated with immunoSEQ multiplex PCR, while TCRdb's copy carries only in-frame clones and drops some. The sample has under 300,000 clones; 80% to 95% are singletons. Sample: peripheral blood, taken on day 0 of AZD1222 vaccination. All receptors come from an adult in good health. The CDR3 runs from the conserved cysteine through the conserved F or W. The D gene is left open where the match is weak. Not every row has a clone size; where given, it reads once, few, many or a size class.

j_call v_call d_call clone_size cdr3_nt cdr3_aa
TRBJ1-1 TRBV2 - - TGTGCCAGCATCAATTGGGAAGTGAACACTGAAGCTTTCTTT CASINWEVNTEAFF
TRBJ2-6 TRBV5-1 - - TGCGCCAGCAGCAGGCAGGGGACCGGGGCCAACGTCCTGACTTTC CASSRQGTGANVLTF
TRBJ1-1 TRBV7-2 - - TGTGCCAGCAGCTCCCCCAACACTGAAGCTTTCTTT CASSSPNTEAFF
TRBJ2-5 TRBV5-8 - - TGTGCCAGCAGCCCGGGACTCCAAGAGACCCAGTACTTC CASSPGLQETQYF
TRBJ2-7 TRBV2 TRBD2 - TGTGCCAGCAGTGGGAGCGGGAAGTCCTACGAGCAGTACTTC CASSGSGKSYEQYF
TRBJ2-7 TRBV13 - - TGTGCCAGCAGCTTAGGGGGCTTGCAGTACTTC CASSLGGLQYF
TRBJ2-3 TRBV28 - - TGTGCCAGCAGTTTAGGAGGGACTACAGATACGCAGTATTTT CASSLGGTTDTQYF
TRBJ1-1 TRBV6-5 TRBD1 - TGTGCCAGCAGTTACTCAAGGGGGCGGACTGAAGCTTTCTTT CASSYSRGRTEAFF
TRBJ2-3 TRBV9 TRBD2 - TGTGCCAGCAGCGTAGGCCTGGGGGGGACAGATACGCAGTATTTT CASSVGLGGTDTQYF
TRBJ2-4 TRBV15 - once TGTGCCACCAGCAGAGGGGGCTGGGAGGCCAAAAACATTCAGTACTTC CATSRGGWEAKNIQYF
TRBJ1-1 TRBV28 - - TGTGCCAGCAGTCAAGGGGCTCTTGGAGCTTTCTTT CASSQGALGAFF
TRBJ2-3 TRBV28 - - TGTGCCAGCAGCCCCCCCCCAGGGACGCAGTATTTT CASSPPPGTQYF
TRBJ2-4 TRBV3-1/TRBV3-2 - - TGTGCCAGCAGCCAAGATAACCAGGGAGCCATTCAGTACTTC CASSQDNQGAIQYF
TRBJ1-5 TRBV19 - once TGTGCCAGTAGTATAGTGGTATCTCAGCATTTT CASSIVVSQHF
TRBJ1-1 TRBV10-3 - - TGTGCCCCCTGCGAAACTGAAGCTTTCTTT CAPCETEAFF
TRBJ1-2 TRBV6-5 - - TGTGCCAGCAGTTACGGGTATGGCTACACCTTC CASSYGYGYTF